This is a list of T cell receptor beta chains from one sample in a study of blood T cell repertoires in COVID-19. This table comes from immunoSEQ multiplex PCR, and its TCRdb copy is limited to in-frame clones, with some not included. The sample consists of 200,000 to 250,000 clones, roughly 85% of them appearing once. The sequenced sample was peripheral blood. The receptor source for this set is a woman aged 70-85 years with COVID-19, enrolled during active disease. CDR3s include the opening cysteine and the closing phenylalanine or tryptophan. A D gene is named only where the DNA matches it firmly. Rows give clone size only sometimes, using once, few, many, or a class for an expanded clone.

J gene | V gene | CDR3 length | clone size | D gene | CDR3 DNA | CDR3 protein
TRBJ2-5 | TRBV29-1 | 11 | . | . | TGCAGCGTTGCCCAGAGGGAGACCCAGTACTTC | CSVAQRETQYF
TRBJ2-1 | TRBV7-3 | 13 | . | . | TGTGCCAGCAGCTCCGCAGGGAACAATGAGCAGTTCTTC | CASSSAGNNEQFF
TRBJ2-1 | TRBV10-3 | 13 | . | . | TGTGCCATCACCCCGGGTAGGGGGAATGAGCAGTTCTTC | CAITPGRGNEQFF
TRBJ2-3 | TRBV27 | 17 | . | TRBD1 | TGTGCCAGCAGTTCCCAATCGGACAGGGTTGTCGCAGATACGCAGTATTTT | CASSSQSDRVVADTQYF
TRBJ1-1 | TRBV19 | 15 | . | TRBD1 | TGTGCCAGTAGCCCGACAGGGGGCGAAGGTACTGAAGCTTTCTTT | CASSPTGGEGTEAFF
TRBJ1-2 | TRBV19 | 13 | . | . | TGTGCCACTTCCTTGTATAGTTCCGGGGGCTACACCTTC | CATSLYSSGGYTF
TRBJ1-1 | TRBV7-3 | 14 | many | . | TGTGCCAGCAGGGCGGACAGCTCGGGTACTGAAGCTTTCTTT | CASRADSSGTEAFF
TRBJ1-6 | TRBV9 | 14 | few | . | TGTGCCAGCAACATCGGGACAAAAGTGTCACCCCTCCACTTT | CASNIGTKVSPLHF
TRBJ2-3 | TRBV30 | 14 | . | TRBD1 | TGTGCCTGGAGTGGCCAGGGGGCATTTGGTACGCAGTATTTT | CAWSGQGAFGTQYF
TRBJ2-1 | TRBV9 | 14 | . | . | TGTGCCAGCAGCGTAGCCCCAGGGCCCAATGAGCAGTTCTTC | CASSVAPGPNEQFF
TRBJ2-1 | TRBV11-3 | 13 | . | . | TGTGCCAGCAGCTTAGGTCCCCCCGTCGAGCAGTTCTTC | CASSLGPPVEQFF
TRBJ2-3 | TRBV18 | 13 | . | . | TGTGCCAGCTCACCACCGAGTTATGGTACGCAGTATTTT | CASSPPSYGTQYF
TRBJ1-2 | TRBV3-1/TRBV3-2 | 14 | . | . | TGTGCCAGCAGCCCCCCCCAGGCCAGGTATGGCTACACCTTC | CASSPPQARYGYTF
TRBJ2-5 | TRBV6-2/TRBV6-3 | 12 | . | . | TGTGCCAGCAGTAAACAGAGAGAGACCCAGTACTTC | CASSKQRETQYF
TRBJ1-2 | TRBV7-2 | 15 | . | TRBD1 | TGTGCCAGCAGCTTTTCAGGGGGTTATGGGAATGGCTACACCTTC | CASSFSGGYGNGYTF
TRBJ2-2 | TRBV11-2 | 13 | . | . | TGTGCCAGCGGGGACTGGAACACCGGGGAGCTGTTTTTT | CASGDWNTGELFF
TRBJ2-2 | TRBV29-1 | 11 | . | . | TGCAGCGTTGGAGCGGCCGGGGAGCTGTTTTTT | CSVGAAGELFF
TRBJ2-7 | TRBV25-1 | 14 | . | TRBD2 | TGTGCCAGCAGTGATCGGGTAGCGGGCGTCGAGCAGTACTTC | CASSDRVAGVEQYF
TRBJ2-7 | TRBV7-9 | 16 | . | . | TGTGCCAGCAGCCCCCCGGGACAAACTTTCTCCTACGAGCAGTACTTC | CASSPPGQTFSYEQYF
TRBJ1-1 | TRBV4-3 | 13 | once | . | TGCGCCAGCAGCCAAGATGGGAGGGAGAAAGCTTTCTTT | CASSQDGREKAFF
TRBJ1-5 | TRBV2 | 15 | . | TRBD1 | TGTGCCAGCAGGGGAGGGACAGGAGGGGATCAGCCCCAGCATTTT | CASRGGTGGDQPQHF
TRBJ1-5 | TRBV2 | 12 | . | . | TGTGCCAGCCGTTTGGGCTATCAGCCCCAGCATTTT | CASRLGYQPQHF